These T cell receptor beta chains were read from a single sample in a study of PD-1 blockade in classical Hodgkin lymphoma. The method was immunoSEQ multiplex PCR; TCRdb's version includes in-frame clones alone and lacks a portion of them. The sample shows over 7,000 clones, roughly 80% of them seen only once. This material consisted of CD4+ T cells from blood, taken at baseline. The origin of the receptors is a human donor with classical Hodgkin lymphoma. Both conserved end residues are part of each CDR3. Each record gives: J gene, V gene, D gene, clone size, CDR3 DNA, CDR3 protein. D genes are given only for firm matches. The listing skips clone size in some rows; elsewhere it reads once, few, many or a size class.

TRBJ2-5 TRBV28 TRBD2 once TGTGCCAGCAGTTCGGCACTAGCGGGTGGGACCCAGTACTTC CASSSALAGGTQYF
TRBJ2-5 TRBV6-1 TRBD2 . TGTGCCAGCAGTGAACTCGTGGCTAGCGGGGGACAAGAGACCCAGTACTTC CASSELVASGGQETQYF
TRBJ1-1 TRBV6-5 . . TGTGCCAGCAGTTACCGAGACAGACGCACTGAAGCTTTCTTT CASSYRDRRTEAFF
TRBJ2-5 TRBV19 TRBD1 . TGTGCCAGTAGTCCGGGACAGGGGAAAGAGACCCAGTACTTC CASSPGQGKETQYF
TRBJ2-3 TRBV2 TRBD2 once TGTGCCAGCAGCCGGGGGGGGAGGATCACAGATACGCAGTATTTT CASSRGGRITDTQYF
TRBJ2-5 TRBV7-2 TRBD1 . TGTGCCAGCAGCTTAAACGGACAGGGGATCCAAGAGACCCAGTACTTC CASSLNGQGIQETQYF
TRBJ2-1 TRBV9 . once TGTGCCAGCAGCGTAGATGGAGCGATCTACAATGAGCAGTTCTTC CASSVDGAIYNEQFF
TRBJ2-2 TRBV7-9 TRBD2 . TGTGCCAGCAGCTTCGGCGGGACTAGCGGGACCGGGGAGCTGTTTTTT CASSFGGTSGTGELFF
TRBJ2-2 TRBV7-3 TRBD1 few TGTGCCAGCAGCTTAACGAGGGACAGAAGAACCGGGGAGCTGTTTTTT CASSLTRDRRTGELFF
TRBJ1-1 TRBV10-3 TRBD1 few TGTGCCATCAGCGGGACAGGGTCCACTGAAGCTTTCTTT CAISGTGSTEAFF
TRBJ1-6 TRBV18 . . TGTGCCAGCTCACCACAGTCCACCGGCTCACCCCTCCACTTT CASSPQSTGSPLHF
TRBJ2-1 TRBV18 TRBD2 . TGTGCCAGCTCACAGGTAGCGGGACCCATCTACAATGAGCAGTTCTTC CASSQVAGPIYNEQFF
TRBJ1-6 TRBV6-5 . few TGTGCCAGCAGTTACTGGGCGGGGGACTCACCCCTCCACTTT CASSYWAGDSPLHF
TRBJ1-1 TRBV2 . few TGTGCCAGCAGTGGCTCGGGGCCCGCTTTCTTT CASSGSGPAFF
TRBJ2-1 TRBV2 TRBD2 . TGTGCCAGCAGCCCGGGACTAGCGGCAGGTGAGCAGTTCTTC CASSPGLAAGEQFF
TRBJ2-7 TRBV5-5 . . TGTGCCAGCAGCTTGGTTTTCTCCCCACAGCCGGTCAAGCAGTACTTC CASSLVFSPQPVKQYF
TRBJ1-1 TRBV30 . . TGTGCCTGGAGTGTAGTAGGGTTGAACACTGAAGCTTTCTTT CAWSVVGLNTEAFF
TRBJ2-2 TRBV7-7 . . TGTGCCAGCAGCTTGTCGGAGAACACCGGGGAGCTGTTTTTT CASSLSENTGELFF
TRBJ2-7 TRBV19 TRBD1 . TGTGCCAGTATCTCCACAGGGGGAAACGAGCAGTACTTC CASISTGGNEQYF
TRBJ1-2 TRBV7-2 . once TGTGCCAGCAGCCACCCAGGGGTTGGACAGCCCTATGGCTACACCTTC CASSHPGVGQPYGYTF
TRBJ2-1 TRBV18 TRBD2 once TGTGCCAGCTCACTAGCGGGAGTCAGCAATGAGCAGTTCTTC CASSLAGVSNEQFF
TRBJ2-7 TRBV9 TRBD2 . TGTGCCAGCAGCCCCGGGACTAGTCTTTACTACGAGCAGTACTTC CASSPGTSLYYEQYF
TRBJ2-3 TRBV2 . . TGTGCCAGCAGGGGGGGGACAGTCACAGATACGCAGTATTTT CASRGGTVTDTQYF
TRBJ2-7 TRBV19 TRBD2 . TGTGCCAGTAGTACGGTAGCGGGAGTAACCGAGCAGTACTTC CASSTVAGVTEQYF
TRBJ1-1 TRBV27 . . TGTGCCAGCAGTCCTTGGAGACCTCCGAAACTGGACACTGAAGCTTTCTTT CASSPWRPPKLDTEAFF
TRBJ2-7 TRBV4-2 TRBD2 . TGTGCCAGCAGCCTGGGACTAGCGGGAGATTTCTACGAGCAGTACTTC CASSLGLAGDFYEQYF
TRBJ1-1 TRBV7-9 . . TGTGCCAGCAGCTTTGCGTCTGGGGGAATCGGTAAAGCTTTCTTT CASSFASGGIGKAFF
TRBJ1-1 TRBV7-2 . few TGTGCCAGCAGCTTAGGGGTGACGAACACTGAAGCTTTCTTT CASSLGVTNTEAFF
TRBJ2-7 TRBV18 . . TGTGCCAGCTCACCATCCTCAGGGTACTACGAGCAGTACTTC CASSPSSGYYEQYF
TRBJ2-7 TRBV7-9 . . TGTGCCAGCAGCTTAGCCGCGACCTACGAGCAGCACTTC CASSLAATYEQHF
TRBJ2-1 TRBV2 . . TGTGCCAGCAGTGATGTGGGGGGCTCCTACAATGAGCAGTTCTTC CASSDVGGSYNEQFF
TRBJ2-5 TRBV4-2 TRBD2 . TGTGCCAGCAGCCAAGATACGCGCGGGAGTGAGACCCAGTACTTC CASSQDTRGSETQYF
TRBJ1-2 TRBV7-2 TRBD1 . TGTGCCAGCAGCGTCAGCCCGGGACAGTCGTATGGCTACACCTTC CASSVSPGQSYGYTF
TRBJ1-1 TRBV2 . . TGTGCCAGCACGGGCAGGGTCTCGAACACTGAAGCTTTCTTT CASTGRVSNTEAFF
TRBJ2-7 TRBV7-9 . . TGTGCCAGCAGCTTATTAGGGGGACCCTACGAGCAGTACTTC CASSLLGGPYEQYF
TRBJ1-4 TRBV5-1 . . TGCGCCAGCAGCTTCGGGACGGTAAATGAAAAACTGTTTTTT CASSFGTVNEKLFF
TRBJ2-7 TRBV14 . once TGTGCCAGCAGCCGTGTGGGGTTTAGCTCCTACGAGCAGTACTTC CASSRVGFSSYEQYF
TRBJ2-6 TRBV11-3 . . TGTGCCAGCAGCTTGGACGGGGGAAACTCTGGGGCCAACGTCCTGACTTTC CASSLDGGNSGANVLTF
TRBJ2-7 TRBV2 TRBD1 . TGTGCCGGGAAAAGGGACAGGGGCAACTCCTACGAGCAGTACTTC CAGKRDRGNSYEQYF
TRBJ2-1 TRBV11-3 . . TGTGCCAGCAGCTTAAACAGGGTCGGTGAGCAGTTCTTC CASSLNRVGEQFF
TRBJ2-5 TRBV5-6 TRBD1 once TGTGCCAGCAGCCACAGGACAGGGCCCCAAGAGACCCAGTACTTC CASSHRTGPQETQYF
TRBJ1-3 TRBV11-2 . . TGTGCCAGCAGCGTTGGTGGTCTATTCGGCTCTGGAAACACCATATATTTT CASSVGGLFGSGNTIYF
TRBJ2-3 TRBV4-1 TRBD2 . TGCGCCAGCAGCCGATCAATGGTGGGACTAGCGGGTACAGATACGCAGTATTTT CASSRSMVGLAGTDTQYF
TRBJ2-5 TRBV9 TRBD1 . TGTGCCAGCAGCGTAACAGGGGGTTACATGGAGACCCAGTACTTC CASSVTGGYMETQYF
TRBJ2-3 TRBV7-6 . . TGTGCCAGCAGCATACGCATAGAGGGCACAGATACGCAGTATTTT CASSIRIEGTDTQYF
TRBJ1-5 TRBV4-1 . . TGCGCCAGCAGCCAAGGGTTTTCGCAGCCCCAGCATTTT CASSQGFSQPQHF
TRBJ1-1 TRBV7-9 . . TGTGCCAGCAGCTTAGAAGCGGCCCGGGGGGCTAACACTGAAGCTTTCTTT CASSLEAARGANTEAFF
TRBJ1-6 TRBV7-2 . . TGTGCCAGCAGCTTAGGGTTTTCACCCCTCCACTTT CASSLGFSPLHF
TRBJ2-1 TRBV19 . . TGTGCCAGTAGTATTGCCCTAATAGGCACAGGGGAGCAGTTCTTC CASSIALIGTGEQFF
TRBJ1-3 TRBV9 . . TGTGCCAGCAGCGTAGCTACGGGGGTCCGCTCTGGAAACACCATATATTTT CASSVATGVRSGNTIYF
TRBJ1-2 TRBV5-4 . . TGTGCCAGCAGCTTATCGGATTTTAACTATGGCTACACCTTC CASSLSDFNYGYTF
TRBJ2-1 TRBV18 TRBD2 . TGTGCCAGCTCACCCTACCTTACTAGCGGGAGAAGCTCCTACAATGAGCAGTTCTTC CASSPYLTSGRSSYNEQFF
TRBJ1-1 TRBV18 TRBD1 . TGTGCCAGCTCACGGGGACAGGGATACACTGAAGCTTTCTTT CASSRGQGYTEAFF
TRBJ1-1 TRBV27 . . TGTGCCAGCAGTTCCGAAGCAGGCCCTTTTAGCGAAGCTTTCTTT CASSSEAGPFSEAFF
TRBJ1-5 TRBV6-1 TRBD1 . TGTGCCTCGACCGGGACAGGGGGCCAACAGCCCCAGCATTTT CASTGTGGQQPQHF